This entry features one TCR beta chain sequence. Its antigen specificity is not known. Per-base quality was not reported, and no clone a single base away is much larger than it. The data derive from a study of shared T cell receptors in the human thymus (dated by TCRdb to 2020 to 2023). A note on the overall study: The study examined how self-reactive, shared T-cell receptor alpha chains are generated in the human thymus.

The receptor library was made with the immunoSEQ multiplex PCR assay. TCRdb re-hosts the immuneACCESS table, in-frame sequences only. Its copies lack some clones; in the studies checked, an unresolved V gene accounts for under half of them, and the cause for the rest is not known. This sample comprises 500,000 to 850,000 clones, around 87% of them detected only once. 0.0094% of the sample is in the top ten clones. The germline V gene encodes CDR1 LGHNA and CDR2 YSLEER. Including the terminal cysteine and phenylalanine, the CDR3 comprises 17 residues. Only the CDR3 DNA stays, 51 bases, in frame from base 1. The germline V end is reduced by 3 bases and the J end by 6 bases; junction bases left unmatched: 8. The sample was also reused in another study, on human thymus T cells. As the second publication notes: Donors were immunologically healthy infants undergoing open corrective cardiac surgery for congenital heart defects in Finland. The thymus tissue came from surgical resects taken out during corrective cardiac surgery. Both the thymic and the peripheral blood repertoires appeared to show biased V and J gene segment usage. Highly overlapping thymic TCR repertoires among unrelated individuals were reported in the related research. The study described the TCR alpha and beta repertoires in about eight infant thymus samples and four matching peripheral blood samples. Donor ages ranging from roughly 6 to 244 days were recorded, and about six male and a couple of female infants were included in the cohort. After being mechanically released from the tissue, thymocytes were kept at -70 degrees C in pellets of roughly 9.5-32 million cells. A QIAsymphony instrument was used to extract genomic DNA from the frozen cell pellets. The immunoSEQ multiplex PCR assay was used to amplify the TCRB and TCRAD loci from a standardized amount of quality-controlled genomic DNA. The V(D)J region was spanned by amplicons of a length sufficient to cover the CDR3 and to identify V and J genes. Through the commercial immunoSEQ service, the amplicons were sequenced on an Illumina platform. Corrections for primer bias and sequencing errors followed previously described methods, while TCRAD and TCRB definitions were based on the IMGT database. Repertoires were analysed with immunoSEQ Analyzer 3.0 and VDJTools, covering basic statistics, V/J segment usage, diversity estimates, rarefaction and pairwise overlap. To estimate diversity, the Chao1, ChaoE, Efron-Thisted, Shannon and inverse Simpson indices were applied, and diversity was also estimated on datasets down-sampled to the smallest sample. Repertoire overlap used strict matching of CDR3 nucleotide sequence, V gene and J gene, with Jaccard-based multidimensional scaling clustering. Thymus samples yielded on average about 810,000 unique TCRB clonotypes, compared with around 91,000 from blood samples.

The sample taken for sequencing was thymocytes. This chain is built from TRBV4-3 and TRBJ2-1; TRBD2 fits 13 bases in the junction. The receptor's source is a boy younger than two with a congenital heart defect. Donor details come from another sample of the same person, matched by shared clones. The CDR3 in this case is CASSHALGLAGTNEQFF. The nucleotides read TGCGCCAGCAGCCACGCCTTGGGACTAGCGGGGACCAATGAGCAGTTCTTC.